This TCR beta chain was found in a study of T-cell reconstitution after alpha-beta-depleted transplantation in children. Study-wide points: A year post-transplant, T-cell counts and diversity derived mostly from newly produced T cells. At day 60, the high TCRbeta diversity found in some patients originated from recipient T cells and thymic progenitors that had survived. Several hundred rapidly expanded clones from non-depleted graft cells reportedly supplied alpha-beta T cells about two months post-transplant.

This clonotype was detected only a few times. Antigen specificity is unknown. Construction of the TCRbeta library involved unique molecular identifiers. TCRdb re-derived calls from the PCR reads in MiXCR, one entry per CDR3 protein. The sample includes more than 200,000 distinct CDR3 sequences, about 26% of them seen just once. V lost 5 bases and J lost 3, with 15 bases in between. This CDR3 is built from 15 residues. Germline loops: CDR1 SGHTA, CDR2 FQGTGA. The clonotype was recovered from a girl aged 2-10 years with Fanconi anemia, due to receive a stem cell transplant. The sequenced sample was PBMCs, obtained before TCRalphabeta/CD19-depleted stem cell transplant. This rearrangement joins TRBV7-3 to TRBJ2-3, with D perhaps matching TRBD2 (5 bases). CDR3 protein: CASSQGRDGTDTQYF. In DNA form, the CDR3 reads TGTGCCAGCAGCCAAGGACGGGATGGGACAGATACGCAGTATTTT. The full variable domain, rest sourced from reference TRBV7-3 and TRBJ2-3, is GAGVSQTPSNKVTEKGKYVELRCDPISGHTALYWYRQSLGQGPEFLIYFQGTGAADDSGLPNDRFFAVRPEGSVSTLKIQRTERGDSAVYLCASSQGRDGTDTQYFGPGTRLTVL.